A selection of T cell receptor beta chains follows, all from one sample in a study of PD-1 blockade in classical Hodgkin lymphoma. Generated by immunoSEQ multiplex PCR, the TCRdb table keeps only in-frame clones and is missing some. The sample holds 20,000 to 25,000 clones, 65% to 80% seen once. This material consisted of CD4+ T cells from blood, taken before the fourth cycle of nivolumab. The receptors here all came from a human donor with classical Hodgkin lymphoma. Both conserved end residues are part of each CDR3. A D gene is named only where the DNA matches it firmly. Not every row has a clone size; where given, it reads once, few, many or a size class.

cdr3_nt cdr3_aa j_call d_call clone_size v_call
TGTGCCAGCAGCATAGCGGGGTCGAACTACGAGCAGTACTTC CASSIAGSNYEQYF TRBJ2-7 TRBD2 . TRBV5-6
TGTGCCAGCAGCCAAGGATTTAATCGGGGTGGCTACACCTTC CASSQGFNRGGYTF TRBJ1-2 . . TRBV4-2
TGTGCCAGTAGCACCAAGAAGGGTGCTGAAGCTTTCTTT CASSTKKGAEAFF TRBJ1-1 . . TRBV19
TGTGCCAGTACCCCCGATCCGGACAGCATCTATGGCTACACCTTC CASTPDPDSIYGYTF TRBJ1-2 . . TRBV19
TGCGCCAGCAGCTTGATCGACAGGGGGATTACTGAAGCTTTCTTT CASSLIDRGITEAFF TRBJ1-1 TRBD1 . TRBV5-1
TGTGCCAGTAGTTTCGGACAGGGCAGCTCGTCAACTAATGAAAAACTGTTTTTT CASSFGQGSSSTNEKLFF TRBJ1-4 TRBD1 . TRBV19
TGTGCCAGAAGCGATTCTCGAGCGGGACAGGGACCAAACTCTGGGGCCAACGTCCTGACTTTC CARSDSRAGQGPNSGANVLTF TRBJ2-6 TRBD1 medium-sized TRBV5-3
TGTGCCAGCAGGGGGACAGGGCTGGTGGCCGGGGAGCTGTTTTTT CASRGTGLVAGELFF TRBJ2-2 TRBD1 . TRBV6-5
TGTGCCATCAGTGAGTCGGGGGAGGACACAGATACGCAGTATTTT CAISESGEDTDTQYF TRBJ2-3 . . TRBV10-3
TGTGCCAGCTCACAATCCGCGCGGGGGGCCAGTGAGCAGTTCTTC CASSQSARGASEQFF TRBJ2-1 TRBD2 . TRBV18
TGTGCCAGCAGCTTAGACCCAGGACGGAACACCATATATTTT CASSLDPGRNTIYF TRBJ1-3 . . TRBV11-2
TGTGCCAGCAGCCCAACTAGCGGGGTTAACGGGGAGCTGTTTTTT CASSPTSGVNGELFF TRBJ2-2 TRBD2 . TRBV5-4
TGTGCCAGCAGCCCAGGGGCCACTAATGAAAAACTGTTTTTT CASSPGATNEKLFF TRBJ1-4 . . TRBV6-5
TGTGCCAGCAGTCAACCCGGGACAGATTTGGGTGGCTACACCTTC CASSQPGTDLGGYTF TRBJ1-2 TRBD1 . TRBV6-1
TGTGCCAGCAGCGCACTAGCGGGGGGGCCAGAGACCCAGTACTTC CASSALAGGPETQYF TRBJ2-5 TRBD2 . TRBV7-9
TGTGCCTGGAGTTTACAGGGCGACGAGCAGTACTTC CAWSLQGDEQYF TRBJ2-7 . . TRBV30
TGTGCCAGCAGCAAGGGACTAGCGGGGGCGGCCGGGGAGCTGTTTTTT CASSKGLAGAAGELFF TRBJ2-2 TRBD2 few TRBV7-3
TGTGCCAGCAGCCGACCGGGACAGCCGTATGGCTACACCTTC CASSRPGQPYGYTF TRBJ1-2 TRBD1 . TRBV11-1
TGTGCCAGCAGCTTAGGCGGGGGCGGCTACACCTTC CASSLGGGGYTF TRBJ1-2 . . TRBV4-2
TGTGCCAGTAGTCCCGCTTTTGCCGTGCAGCCCCAGCATTTT CASSPAFAVQPQHF TRBJ1-5 . . TRBV19
TGTGCCAGCAGTGAAGCAATGTGGGACAGGCTGTTTTTT CASSEAMWDRLFF TRBJ1-4 TRBD1 once TRBV6-1
TGTGCCACCAGCCGGGACGACATCAATTCACCCCTCCACTTT CATSRDDINSPLHF TRBJ1-6 . . TRBV6-1
TGTGCCAGTTACGGAGGGGTAGCCAAAAACATTCAGTACTTC CASYGGVAKNIQYF TRBJ2-4 . few TRBV28
TGTGCCAGCAGAGTCGTCTCGCGATCGGAGACCCAGTACTTC CASRVVSRSETQYF TRBJ2-5 . . TRBV2
TGTGCCAGCAGCCGTGGCGCGGGGGGCGAGGGAGATACGCAGTATTTT CASSRGAGGEGDTQYF TRBJ2-3 TRBD2 . TRBV5-4
TGTGCCAGCAGTTTAGTAAAGGTGGATGGCTACACCTTC CASSLVKVDGYTF TRBJ1-2 . . TRBV28
TGTGCCAGCAGCTCGACAGGGTCTGGCGAGCAGTACTTC CASSSTGSGEQYF TRBJ2-7 TRBD1 . TRBV11-2
TGTGCCAGTAGTATTGTGACAGGGCATCAGCCCCAGCATTTT CASSIVTGHQPQHF TRBJ1-5 TRBD1 . TRBV19
TGTGCCAGCAGCAGTGACAGGGGGCCTTCTTACAATGAGCAGTTCTTC CASSSDRGPSYNEQFF TRBJ2-1 TRBD1 . TRBV28